This TCR beta chain derives from a study of cytomegalovirus exposure and HLA in healthy donors (dated 2017 in TCRdb). Context from the whole study: In an earlier analysis of roughly 590 of the donors, about 270 Gb of sequence data and some 120 million unique TCR beta sequences from 150 million to 200 million T cells were reported. HLA typing covered class I and class II loci at four-digit resolution. In the later analysis, no new phenotypic data were used to find candidate immune exposures; instead, reliance was placed on TCR beta sequences and their occurrence across donors. In a later analysis, previously published TCR beta repertoires from 670 or so donors were re-analyzed and high-resolution HLA genotyping was added so that TCR occurrence patterns could be studied. Among roughly 370 genotyped donors of the cohort, an average of around 240,000 unique TCR beta nucleotide sequences were sequenced per donor, around 20% of them non-productive. Roughly 5 DR-DQ haplotypes were treated as single units for association and clustering because of strong linkage in the cohort. To predict cytomegalovirus infection status, the study combined high-throughput TCR immunosequencing, statistical association of individual TCRs with disease status, and machine learning. Along with the roughly 710-subject first cohort, a separate validation cohort of around 110 different subjects was used. Donor age, sex, ethnicity and CMV serostatus were collected together with the repertoire data. The number of donors typed differed by locus, with roughly 620-640 for A, B, C, DRB1 and DQB1, more than 500 for DQA1, nearly 610 for DPA1, and 450 to 480 for DPB1. Using immunosequencing, the study profiled T cell repertoires from 666 subjects and related those repertoires to cytomegalovirus serostatus. In a later genetic analysis, genome-wide SNP genotypes for 398 of the 666 donors were used, and that subset was treated as a discovery cohort. The study was designed to test whether signatures of past pathogen exposure could be identified by cataloging public T cell receptors. To decide whether each TCR beta V gene segment behaved as functional or pseudogenic, an earlier analysis of 587 of the donors relied on high-throughput TCR beta sequencing. The genetic ancestry cluster associated with self-reported Caucasian donors included roughly 84% of the 350 to 500 genotyped donors. All discovery cohort repertoires had been generated on a single sequencing platform. Roughly 300 gigabases of sequencing data and approximately 85 million unique TCR sequences were included in an early release covering several hundred HLA-typed donors. Broader findings and caveats from the paper: Compared with the approximately 710-donor mean, donors in an Asian-associated ancestry cluster had fewer N-insertions in productive TCRs, according to a later genetic analysis. Specific HLA alleles were associated with 16,951 TCR beta sequences at a false discovery rate of 0.05 in a later analysis. In the study, approximately 160 TCR beta chains were listed as associated with cytomegalovirus. While some public TCRs were present in many individuals, most TCR sequences turned up only very rarely across donors. The authors suggested that the approach could potentially be extended to other disease states and immunological phenotypes. A cluster of highly shared sequence variants was judged likely to be a technical artifact of the sequencing pipeline. A further reported finding was that TCR beta sequences accurately predicted the HLA-A and HLA-B alleles for most subjects in the first cohort. Broadly in line with IMGT annotations, most TCR beta V segments showed up in productive rearrangements about 87% or about 30% of the time in an earlier analysis of approximately 640 of the donors. Sequencing depth was assumed to be roughly uniform across donors in the presence/absence analyses, though that assumption may not hold. Because HLA typing was missing for some donors at each locus, association tests included only the typed subset. Compared with equally common non-associated chains, HLA-associated TCR beta chains in a later analysis were more clonally expanded and had lower generation probabilities. Several of the top co-occurrence clusters appeared to be linked to parvovirus B19, influenza, CMV and Epstein-Barr virus, according to a later analysis. The 87-base-pair reads could not distinguish some IMGT-functional V segments, including TRBV6-2 and TRBV6-3, so those segments were excluded. In both the original and validation cohorts, the classifier was reported to diagnose cytomegalovirus status with high specificity and sensitivity. When HLA alleles, especially DR and DQ, strongly co-occurred, attributing TCR associations to individual alleles was difficult. A later genetic analysis associated a missense DCLRE1C variant with V-gene and J-gene trimming of TCR beta chains, and an independent cohort replicated the association. In vitro tests confirmed that three of the cytomegalovirus-associated TCR beta chains recognize cytomegalovirus antigens. In a later analysis, most CMV-associated TCR beta chains were found to appear HLA-restricted, with HLA associations seemingly driven largely by CMV exposure. Over 15 rarely observed V segments, including chromosome 9 orphons, were excluded from the earlier analysis of several hundred of the donors because counts were too low. CMV serostatus was the only immune exposure information available for the cohort. In a later analysis, the rate of TCR association differed among HLA loci, with DRB1 alleles having the most associated TCRs and HLA-C alleles having the fewest. The cohort was sequenced for TCR beta chains only, and without alpha or paired-chain data the features that could be detected were limited. Correlated functional status among segregating V segments might be attributable to linkage disequilibrium, but an unknown experimental factor could not be ruled out.

Concerning this clone itself: The antigen it recognizes is unknown. Base qualities are not at hand, and no much larger clone is one base apart. Within the sample, other DNA sequences also encode this same CDR3.

The cohort was made up of under 800 healthy bone marrow donors. At the time of sampling, all cohort members were nominally healthy, though unrecorded immune exposures were likely present. The donor was CMV seronegative and belonged to the group of over 350 seronegative cohort members. A peripheral blood sample was collected from each donor, and TCR beta sequencing was performed on peripheral blood mononuclear cells. The Qiagen DNeasy Blood Extraction Kit was used to extract genomic DNA from the blood cell samples. Library creation used the immunoSEQ multiplex PCR assay. A mixture of 60 forward primers for TCR Vbeta segments and 13 reverse primers for TCR Jbeta segments was used in the multiplex PCR. The CDR3 region of rearranged TCR beta genes was amplified from genomic DNA with a multiplex PCR assay. The amplified TCR beta libraries were sequenced on the Illumina HiSeq System as 87-base-pair reads. The original pipeline was this. In a later analysis, roughly 80 million unique TCR beta chains were counted across the 500 to 850 repertoires, and approximately 9.9 million of these chains were shared by at least two donors. Raw reads were error-corrected and collapsed into unique sequences by a nearest-neighbor algorithm in which closely related sequences were merged to remove PCR and sequencing errors. To assign V, D and J gene segments, CDR3 sequences were aligned to IMGT reference sequences. Each retained sequence needed at least a six-nucleotide match to both a V gene segment and a J gene segment. Rearrangements were classified as productive when the CDR3 lacked stop codons and remained in frame with V and J, and all other rearrangements were classified as non-productive. CDR3 was defined according to IMGT convention as the region running from the second conserved V-encoded cysteine to the conserved J-encoded phenylalanine. The earlier analysis of about 530 of the donors excluded any sequence lacking an unambiguous match to a single V gene segment. In an earlier analysis of 587 of the donors, a V segment was called functional when productive rearrangements were above 56.7%, and segregating when the standard deviation between donors exceeded 5%. A statistical classification framework was built for diagnosing cytomegalovirus status from the catalog of TCR beta chain sequences. A later analysis assigned V and J genes by comparing TCR nucleotide sequences with IMGT/GENE-DB human TR gene sequences. The TCRdist pipeline was used in a later analysis to assign CDR3 sequences and most-parsimonious VDJ recombination scenarios. A later analysis defined each TCR beta chain by its CDR3 amino acid sequence plus V-gene family, and excluded reads lacking a unique V-gene family. In a later analysis, several hundred highly shared, low-generation-probability nucleotide sequences were removed to address suspected cross-contamination and a sequencing artifact. A later analysis calculated a clonal expansion index for each public chain from normalized within-repertoire ranks of inferred template counts. In a later analysis, generation probabilities were computed using a VDJ recombination model fitted to out-of-frame rearrangements, and the results were checked against IGoR. In a later analysis, TCR-TCR, TCR-HLA and TCR-CMV co-occurrence was scored with hypergeometric tests, and a repertoire-size bias correction was applied to TCR pairs. In a later analysis, false discovery rates were estimated by permuting HLA or CMV assignments 20 times. In a later analysis, co-occurring TCRs were grouped using DBSCAN, with TCRdist sequence similarity added in when clustering inside HLA-allele-positive subsets. Repertoires with fewer than 30,000 or more than 120,000 public chains were left out of co-occurrence clustering, as were five repertoires with anomalous nucleotide sharing. As stored in TCRdb, this immuneACCESS dataset retains in-frame rearrangements with V and J assigned. A fraction of the clones does not appear; measured against another copy, unresolved V genes explain less than half of the discrepancy, and the remainder lacks a known reason. V and J calls and clone size follow that table, whereas D and trimming were derived from the DNA. Here the sample has approximately 160,000 clones; roughly 85% occur a single time. About 0.66% of the sample comes from the top ten.

The CDR3 goes from the cysteine to the phenylalanine over 16 residues. Only CDR3 DNA remains: 48 bases, in frame from the first base. According to the germline V gene (reference sequence), CDR1 reads LNHDA and CDR2 reads SQIVND. V and J lose 7 bases and 7 bases, and a span of 25 bases separates them. The V gene is TRBV19 and the J gene is TRBJ1-2; TRBD1 might be the D gene, on 6 matching bases. The clonotype comes from a male donor in good health and CMV-seronegative. Source material: PBMCs. CDR3 loop: CASTTAGPTGPRGYTF. In nucleotide form, the sequence is TGTGCCAGTACCACCGCCGGCCCCACAGGGCCGCGTGGCTACACCTTC. Here the CDR3 is joined to the reference TRBV19 and TRBJ1-2 genes, and the full variable domain is: DGGITQSPKYLFRKEGQNVTLSCEQNLNHDAMYWYRQDPGQGLRLIYYSQIVNDFQKGDIAEGYSVSREKKESFPLTVTSAQKNPTAFYLCASTTAGPTGPRGYTFGSGTRLTVV.